Listed below are T cell receptor beta chains from one sample, sequenced in a study of patients and donors after allogeneic stem cell transplantation. From the RT-PCR reads, TCRdb called clonotypes with MiXCR, one entry per CDR3 protein. The data contain over 400,000 distinct CDR3 sequences, 16% of them singletons. Sequencing was carried out using blood, either unsorted or a sorted T cell fraction (not recorded which). These receptors all come from a human donor who was either an allogeneic HSCT recipient or a stem cell or donor lymphocyte infusion donor (not recorded which). It is not recorded whose cells these are; they may come from a transplant donor. CDR3s include the opening cysteine and the closing phenylalanine or tryptophan. The order of the fields is CDR3 protein, CDR3 DNA, clone size, V gene, D gene, J gene. A D gene is named only where the DNA matches it firmly. Clone size appears in some rows only: once, few, many, or a class for an expanded clone.

CATTPGTPNTGELFF,TGTGCCACTACCCCCGGGACACCTAACACCGGGGAGCTGTTTTTT,-,TRBV24-1,-,TRBJ2-2
CSARTASGASYNEQFF,TGCAGTGCTAGAACAGCTAGCGGAGCCTCCTACAATGAGCAGTTCTTC,few,TRBV20-1,TRBD2,TRBJ2-1
CASSPRFQPQHF,TGTGCCAGCAGTCCCCGGTTTCAGCCCCAGCATTTT,-,TRBV12-3/TRBV12-4,-,TRBJ1-5
CSLSPSPGPPGGYTF,TGCAGCCTCTCCCCTTCTCCAGGCCCCCCCGGGGGCTACACCTTC,few,TRBV29-1,-,TRBJ1-2
CASSRWADINQPQHF,TGTGCCAGCTCGAGGTGGGCAGATATCAATCAGCCCCAGCATTTT,-,TRBV7-2,-,TRBJ1-5
CASSYQQGSGYTF,TGTGCCAGCAGTTACCAGCAGGGGTCAGGCTACACCTTC,many,TRBV6-5,-,TRBJ1-2
CASSKVALGRETQYF,TGTGCCAGCAGCAAAGTGGCCCTCGGGAGAGAGACCCAGTACTTC,few,TRBV6-1,-,TRBJ2-5
CANPGLAGVLTGELFF,TGTGCCAACCCCGGACTAGCGGGAGTTCTCACCGGGGAGCTGTTTTTT,few,TRBV7-2,TRBD2,TRBJ2-2
CASGGGNQPQHF,TGCGCCAGTGGGGGGGGAAATCAGCCCCAGCATTTT,few,TRBV4-1,-,TRBJ1-5
CASSQDEGTGQETQYF,TGCGCCAGCAGCCAAGATGAGGGAACAGGGCAAGAGACCCAGTACTTC,-,TRBV4-3,-,TRBJ2-5
CASSSTGNGNQPQHF,TGTGCCAGCAGTTCGACAGGGAACGGCAATCAGCCCCAGCATTTT,-,TRBV12-3/TRBV12-4,TRBD1,TRBJ1-5
CSVPPAGRGANQPQHF,TGCAGCGTTCCCCCGGCCGGTCGGGGGGCAAATCAGCCCCAGCATTTT,-,TRBV29-1,-,TRBJ1-5
CASTGGRSTDTQYF,TGTGCCAGTACCGGGGGCAGGAGTACAGATACGCAGTATTTT,few,TRBV7-9,-,TRBJ2-3
CASSGREYQPQHF,TGTGCCAGTAGTGGGAGGGAATATCAGCCCCAGCATTTT,once,TRBV19,-,TRBJ1-5
CASSQGPRGTYGYTF,TGTGCCAGCAGCCAAGGTCCGCGGGGGACCTATGGCTACACCTTC,few,TRBV3-1,-,TRBJ1-2
CASSHYPGQWNYGYTF,TGCGCCAGCAGCCACTATCCGGGACAGTGGAACTATGGCTACACCTTC,few,TRBV4-3,TRBD1,TRBJ1-2
CASNRAGSNGYTF,TGCGCCAGCAACAGGGCAGGTTCAAATGGCTACACCTTC,-,TRBV5-1,-,TRBJ1-2
CASSLVQRTGELFF,TGTGCCAGCAGCTTAGTACAAAGGACCGGGGAGCTGTTTTTT,few,TRBV11-1,-,TRBJ2-2
CASSLDAGFGELFF,TGTGCCAGCAGCTTAGACGCAGGGTTCGGGGAGCTGTTTTTT,few,TRBV7-2,-,TRBJ2-2
CASTPQITAPETQYF,TGTGCCAGCACCCCCCAGATTACGGCACCAGAGACCCAGTACTTC,-,TRBV12-3/TRBV12-4,-,TRBJ2-5
CASSFPGEGGYTF,TGTGCCAGCAGTTTCCCCGGGGAGGGAGGCTACACCTTC,-,TRBV6-6,-,TRBJ1-2
CASRGDSLGETQYF,TGTGCCAGCAGGGGGGATTCTTTGGGGGAGACCCAGTACTTC,few,TRBV7-8,-,TRBJ2-5
CATSDLRGEKLFF,TGTGCCACCAGTGATTTAAGGGGCGAAAAACTGTTTTTT,-,TRBV24-1,-,TRBJ1-4
CASSSTGQGKSDTQYF,TGTGCCAGCAGCTCTACGGGACAGGGGAAATCAGATACGCAGTATTTT,-,TRBV11-3,TRBD1,TRBJ2-3
CASAGDVYGYTF,TGTGCCAGCGCCGGGGATGTCTATGGCTACACCTTC,few,TRBV18,-,TRBJ1-2
CSVEVATDVWTPYEQYF,TGCAGCGTTGAAGTCGCGACAGATGTTTGGACACCCTACGAGCAGTACTTC,few,TRBV29-1,-,TRBJ2-7
CASSDRWQGNTIYF,TGTGCCAGCAGTGATAGGTGGCAAGGAAACACCATATATTTT,few,TRBV6-1,-,TRBJ1-3
CASSPGQGYSTSGYTF,TGTGCCAGCAGCCCAGGACAGGGATACTCCACTTCTGGCTACACCTTC,-,TRBV11-3,TRBD1,TRBJ1-2
CASSVVPGAETEAFF,TGTGCCAGCAGCGTAGTCCCTGGGGCCGAGACTGAAGCTTTCTTT,-,TRBV9,-,TRBJ1-1
CATSEKGRTKNIQYF,TGTGCCACCAGTGAGAAAGGGAGAACCAAAAACATTCAGTACTTC,-,TRBV24-1,-,TRBJ2-4
CAITGISTDEQFF,TGTGCCATCACGGGAATTAGCACCGATGAGCAGTTCTTC,few,TRBV10-3,-,TRBJ2-1
CAWSAQGGSEAFF,TGTGCCTGGAGTGCCCAGGGGGGGTCCGAAGCTTTCTTT,-,TRBV30,TRBD1,TRBJ1-1
CASSLVGAETQYF,TGTGCCAGCAGCCTGGTGGGGGCCGAGACCCAGTACTTC,-,TRBV7-9,-,TRBJ2-5
CASSADSTYEQYF,TGTGCCAGCAGCGCGGACAGCACCTACGAGCAGTACTTC,-,TRBV7-9,-,TRBJ2-7
CASSLVSGTSYNEQFF,TGTGCCAGCAGCTTGGTCTCAGGAACCTCTTACAATGAGCAGTTCTTC,few,TRBV5-6,-,TRBJ2-1
CASSQPSPSGAVADTQYF,TGTGCCAGCAGCCAACCCTCCCCTAGCGGGGCTGTTGCAGATACGCAGTATTTT,few,TRBV11-2,TRBD2,TRBJ2-3
CASSQDRELFF,TGTGCCAGCAGCCAAGACCGGGAGCTGTTTTTT,many,TRBV3-1,-,TRBJ2-2
CASSLNRGSQETQYF,TGCGCCAGCAGCCTTAACAGGGGAAGCCAAGAGACCCAGTACTTC,few,TRBV5-1,TRBD1,TRBJ2-5
CASSESAGFYGYTF,TGTGCCAGCAGTGAGTCTGCAGGGTTCTATGGCTACACCTTC,-,TRBV25-1,-,TRBJ1-2
CASTINTEAFF,TGTGCCAGCACCATAAACACTGAAGCTTTCTTT,few,TRBV7-9,-,TRBJ1-1
CASSFAQGNGNQPQHF,TGTGCCAGCAGTTTCGCACAGGGGAATGGCAATCAGCCCCAGCATTTT,-,TRBV12-3/TRBV12-4,TRBD1,TRBJ1-5
CAISGVASGYYEQYF,TGTGCCATCAGTGGGGTTGCTAGCGGGTACTACGAGCAGTACTTC,-,TRBV10-3,TRBD2,TRBJ2-7
CASSYRVGSAYNEQFF,TGTGCCAGCAGTTACCGGGTTGGAAGCGCCTACAATGAGCAGTTCTTC,few,TRBV6-5,-,TRBJ2-1
CAWSVGRVDINSNQPQHF,TGTGCCTGGAGTGTAGGGAGGGTGGATATTAACAGCAATCAGCCCCAGCATTTT,few,TRBV30,-,TRBJ1-5
CASSLFWQALSGANVLTF,TGTGCCAGCAGCTTATTTTGGCAGGCCCTCTCTGGGGCCAACGTCCTGACTTTC,-,TRBV11-2,-,TRBJ2-6
CASSPHQGLLGELFF,TGTGCCAGCTCACCTCACCAAGGATTGCTCGGGGAGCTGTTTTTT,few,TRBV18,-,TRBJ2-2
CASNTGTGRGTEAFF,TGTGCCAGCAACACCGGGACAGGGAGAGGCACTGAAGCTTTCTTT,-,TRBV7-9,TRBD1,TRBJ1-1